These T cell receptor beta chains were read from a single sample in a study of cytomegalovirus exposure and HLA in healthy donors. Measured with immunoSEQ multiplex PCR; TCRdb has only the in-frame clones, and not every one. The sample records approximately 110,000 clones, 75% to 85% being singletons. The sequenced sample was PBMCs. These receptors originate from a man aged 40-49 years in good health and CMV-seronegative. The CDR3 runs from the conserved cysteine through the conserved F or W. The order of the fields is clone size, J gene, V gene, D gene, CDR3 protein, CDR3 DNA. D genes are given only for firm matches. For some rows the clone size is stated as once, few or many, or as a class when expanded; others skip it.

size: NA; J: TRBJ2-7; V: TRBV7-2; D: NA; CDR3: CASSPYSYEQYF; DNA: TGTGCCAGCAGCCCTTACTCCTACGAGCAGTACTTC
size: NA; J: TRBJ2-3; V: TRBV9; D: NA; CDR3: CASSTTGGDTDTQYF; DNA: TGTGCCAGCAGCACTACCGGGGGAGACACAGATACGCAGTATTTT
size: NA; J: TRBJ1-5; V: TRBV28; D: NA; CDR3: CASRSGDSNQPQHF; DNA: TGTGCCAGCAGGTCAGGGGATAGCAATCAGCCCCAGCATTTT
size: few; J: TRBJ2-3; V: TRBV6-4; D: TRBD1; CDR3: CASSESGQGSAHLTDTQYF; DNA: TGTGCCAGCAGTGAATCAGGACAGGGGTCGGCCCACCTCACAGATACGCAGTATTTT
size: NA; J: TRBJ2-3; V: TRBV4-2; D: TRBD1; CDR3: CASSQVNRGSTDTQYF; DNA: TGTGCCAGCAGCCAAGTTAACAGGGGGAGCACAGATACGCAGTATTTT
size: NA; J: TRBJ1-1; V: TRBV5-4; D: NA; CDR3: CASEQLGLLTEAFF; DNA: TGTGCCAGCGAGCAGCTTGGACTGCTCACTGAAGCTTTCTTT
size: once; J: TRBJ1-2; V: TRBV18; D: TRBD1; CDR3: CASSPPGDRGRRSGYTF; DNA: TGTGCCAGCTCACCACCTGGCGACAGGGGGCGGAGGAGTGGCTACACCTTC
size: few; J: TRBJ2-1; V: TRBV7-3; D: NA; CDR3: CASSLGPTSYNEQFF; DNA: TGTGCCAGCAGCCTGGGCCCTACGTCTTACAATGAGCAGTTCTTC
size: NA; J: TRBJ2-5; V: TRBV10-3; D: TRBD2; CDR3: CAIGGGETQYF; DNA: TGTGCCATCGGGGGGGGAGAGACCCAGTACTTC
size: NA; J: TRBJ2-5; V: TRBV5-6; D: TRBD2; CDR3: CASSSSLAGGRETQYF; DNA: TGTGCCAGCAGCTCCTCGCTGGCGGGGGGGCGAGAGACCCAGTACTTC
size: NA; J: TRBJ2-1; V: TRBV2; D: TRBD1; CDR3: CASTRFGTGGPNEQFF; DNA: TGTGCCAGCACCCGCTTTGGGACAGGGGGCCCCAATGAGCAGTTCTTC
size: NA; J: TRBJ2-5; V: TRBV11-2; D: NA; CDR3: CASSLFRTGGETQYF; DNA: TGTGCCAGCAGCTTATTCCGTACCGGAGGAGAGACCCAGTACTTC
size: NA; J: TRBJ2-2; V: TRBV19; D: TRBD1; CDR3: CASSKTGESIGELFF; DNA: TGTGCCAGTAGTAAAACAGGGGAAAGTATCGGGGAGCTGTTTTTT
size: NA; J: TRBJ2-2; V: TRBV6-6; D: NA; CDR3: CASRNGAGELFF; DNA: TGTGCCAGCAGGAACGGAGCGGGGGAGCTGTTTTTT
size: NA; J: TRBJ2-5; V: TRBV28; D: NA; CDR3: CASSSPRGRGRETQYF; DNA: TGTGCCAGCAGTTCCCCCAGGGGGCGGGGGCGAGAGACCCAGTACTTC
size: NA; J: TRBJ1-2; V: TRBV2; D: TRBD1; CDR3: CASNEGQGGSYGYTF; DNA: TGTGCCAGCAACGAAGGACAGGGTGGGAGTTATGGCTACACCTTC
size: NA; J: TRBJ1-2; V: TRBV7-2; D: NA; CDR3: CASSPSPAPGYGYTF; DNA: TGTGCCAGCAGCCCCAGTCCTGCCCCGGGCTATGGCTACACCTTC
size: NA; J: TRBJ1-3; V: TRBV5-1; D: TRBD1; CDR3: CASSLSDRGPSGNTIYF; DNA: TGCGCCAGCAGCTTGTCCGACAGGGGACCCTCTGGAAACACCATATATTTT
size: NA; J: TRBJ2-5; V: TRBV7-9; D: NA; CDR3: CASSFPRGGSGEQYF; DNA: TGTGCCAGCAGCTTCCCCCGTGGAGGGTCGGGTGAGCAGTACTTC
size: NA; J: TRBJ1-2; V: TRBV28; D: TRBD1; CDR3: CASSRQGVYGYTF; DNA: TGTGCCAGCAGTAGACAGGGGGTCTATGGCTACACCTTC
size: NA; J: TRBJ2-7; V: TRBV5-4; D: NA; CDR3: CASQTKGSSYEQYF; DNA: TGTGCCAGCCAGACTAAGGGCAGCTCCTACGAGCAGTACTTC
size: NA; J: TRBJ2-1; V: TRBV19; D: NA; CDR3: CATRGAGVHNEQFF; DNA: TGTGCCACCCGGGGGGCAGGGGTACACAATGAGCAGTTCTTC
size: NA; J: TRBJ1-4; V: TRBV18; D: NA; CDR3: CASSPNPTGRANEKLFF; DNA: TGTGCCAGCTCCCCCAACCCGACGGGGAGGGCTAATGAAAAACTGTTTTTT
size: NA; J: TRBJ1-2; V: TRBV7-9; D: NA; CDR3: CASSTRQGETVVYGYTF; DNA: TGTGCCAGCAGCACCCGCCAAGGGGAAACAGTCGTTTATGGCTACACCTTC
size: NA; J: TRBJ2-7; V: TRBV7-2; D: NA; CDR3: CASSLVQGNYEQYF; DNA: TGTGCCAGCAGCTTAGTTCAGGGGAACTACGAGCAGTACTTC
size: NA; J: TRBJ2-7; V: TRBV5-8; D: NA; CDR3: CASSLVAQAYEQYF; DNA: TGTGCCAGCAGCTTGGTAGCCCAAGCCTACGAGCAGTACTTC
size: once; J: TRBJ1-5; V: TRBV7-9; D: NA; CDR3: CASSRDISNQPQHF; DNA: TGTGCCAGCAGTCGGGACATTAGCAATCAGCCCCAGCATTTT
size: NA; J: TRBJ1-2; V: TRBV4-3; D: TRBD1; CDR3: CASSQDPTGRNYGYTF; DNA: TGCGCCAGCAGCCAAGACCCGACAGGGAGGAACTATGGCTACACCTTC
size: NA; J: TRBJ1-1; V: TRBV2; D: NA; CDR3: CASSRQNTEAFF; DNA: TGTGCCAGCAGTCGACAGAACACTGAAGCTTTCTTT
size: once; J: TRBJ2-7; V: TRBV7-9; D: NA; CDR3: CSSSSTVRGQSYEQYF; DNA: TGTTCCAGCAGCTCTACCGTGCGGGGCCAATCCTACGAGCAGTACTTC
size: NA; J: TRBJ1-2; V: TRBV18; D: NA; CDR3: CASSPAGDSYGYTF; DNA: TGTGCCAGCTCACCGGCAGGGGATTCCTATGGCTACACCTTC
size: NA; J: TRBJ2-7; V: TRBV11-2; D: NA; CDR3: CASSLTFSETYEQYF; DNA: TGTGCCAGCAGCTTAACATTCTCCGAAACCTACGAGCAGTACTTC
size: few; J: TRBJ1-1; V: TRBV28; D: TRBD1; CDR3: CASSSDREETEAFF; DNA: TGTGCCAGCAGTTCCGACAGGGAGGAAACTGAAGCTTTCTTT
size: NA; J: TRBJ1-1; V: TRBV27; D: NA; CDR3: CASSPDSSEAFF; DNA: TGTGCCAGCAGTCCGGACAGTTCTGAAGCTTTCTTT
size: NA; J: TRBJ1-1; V: TRBV7-2; D: TRBD1; CDR3: CASSSDRGGFPEAFF; DNA: TGTGCCAGCAGCTCGGACAGGGGAGGATTTCCTGAAGCTTTCTTT
size: NA; J: TRBJ1-4; V: TRBV5-6; D: TRBD1; CDR3: CASSFQGVNEKLFF; DNA: TGTGCCAGCAGCTTTCAGGGGGTTAATGAAAAACTGTTTTTT
size: NA; J: TRBJ2-7; V: TRBV7-2; D: TRBD1; CDR3: CASSFGTDSYEQYF; DNA: TGTGCTAGCAGCTTTGGGACAGATTCCTACGAGCAGTACTTC
size: once; J: TRBJ2-2; V: TRBV5-8; D: NA; CDR3: CASSLGGPSTGELFF; DNA: TGTGCCAGCAGCTTGGGAGGGCCCAGCACCGGGGAGCTGTTTTTT
size: NA; J: TRBJ2-7; V: TRBV4-1; D: NA; CDR3: CASSQRDLYEQYF; DNA: TGCGCCAGCAGCCAAAGGGACTTGTACGAGCAGTACTTC
size: NA; J: TRBJ1-5; V: TRBV6-8; D: NA; CDR3: CARPSTQGRENSNQPQHF; DNA: TGTGCCAGACCTTCCACCCAGGGGAGGGAAAATAGCAATCAGCCCCAGCATTTT
size: NA; J: TRBJ1-4; V: TRBV7-9; D: TRBD1; CDR3: CSSSELTGGGNEKLFF; DNA: TGTTCCAGCAGCGAATTGACAGGGGGCGGGAATGAAAAACTGTTTTTT
size: once; J: TRBJ1-2; V: TRBV4-2; D: NA; CDR3: CASSQTRQINYGYTF; DNA: TGTGCCAGCAGCCAAACTAGGCAAATTAACTATGGCTACACCTTC
size: NA; J: TRBJ2-4; V: TRBV7-8; D: NA; CDR3: CASSLARELAKNSQYF; DNA: TGTGCCAGCAGCTTAGCCCGGGAACTAGCCAAAAACAGTCAGTACTTC
size: NA; J: TRBJ2-1; V: TRBV9; D: TRBD2; CDR3: CASSVDGGGYNEQFF; DNA: TGTGCCAGCAGCGTAGATGGCGGGGGTTACAATGAGCAGTTCTTC
size: NA; J: TRBJ1-1; V: TRBV19; D: TRBD1; CDR3: CASIGGQLNTEAFF; DNA: TGTGCCAGTATAGGGGGACAGCTAAACACTGAAGCTTTCTTT
size: NA; J: TRBJ2-7; V: TRBV6-1; D: TRBD1; CDR3: CASSVLQGGYEQYF; DNA: TGTGCCAGCAGTGTCCTACAGGGGGGATACGAGCAGTACTTC